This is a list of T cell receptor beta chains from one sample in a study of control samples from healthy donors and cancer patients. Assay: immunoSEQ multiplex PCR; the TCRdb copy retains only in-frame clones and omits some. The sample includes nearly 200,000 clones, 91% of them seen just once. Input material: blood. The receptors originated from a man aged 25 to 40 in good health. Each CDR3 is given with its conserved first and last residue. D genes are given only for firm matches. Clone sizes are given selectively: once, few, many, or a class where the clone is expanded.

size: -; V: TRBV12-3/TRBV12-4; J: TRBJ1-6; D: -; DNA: TGTGCCAGCAGTTTTTTCCAGTACCTCCACTTT; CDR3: CASSFFQYLHF
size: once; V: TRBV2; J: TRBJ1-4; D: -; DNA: TGTGCCAGCAGTGGGACACTGGATGGGGAAAAACTGTTTTTT; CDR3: CASSGTLDGEKLFF
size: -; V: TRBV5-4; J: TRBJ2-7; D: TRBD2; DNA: TGTGCCAGCAGCTTCGCTAGCGGGGGGGCCTACGAGCAGTACTTC; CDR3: CASSFASGGAYEQYF
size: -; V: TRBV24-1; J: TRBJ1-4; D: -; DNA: TGTGCCACCAACTCTCGGGGTGGTGAAAAACTGTTTTTT; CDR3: CATNSRGGEKLFF
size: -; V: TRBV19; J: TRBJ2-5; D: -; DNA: TGTGCCAGTAGTATTGGGAACAGGGCAGAGACCCAGTACTTC; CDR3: CASSIGNRAETQYF
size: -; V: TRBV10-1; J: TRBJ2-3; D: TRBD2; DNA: TGCGCCAGCAGTGAGACCGGGACTAGCGACACAGATACGCAGTATTTT; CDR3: CASSETGTSDTDTQYF
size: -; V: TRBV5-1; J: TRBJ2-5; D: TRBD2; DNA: TGCGCCAGCAGCTCCGGCGGGGGGGAGACCCAGTACTTC; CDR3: CASSSGGGETQYF
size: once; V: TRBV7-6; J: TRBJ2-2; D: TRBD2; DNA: TGTGCCAGCAGCCAAGGACTAGCGGCGAACACCGGGGAGCTGTTTTTT; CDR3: CASSQGLAANTGELFF
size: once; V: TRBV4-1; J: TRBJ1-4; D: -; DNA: TGCGCCAGCAGCCAAGTTCAGACAGCTCTTAATGAAAAACTGTTTTTT; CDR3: CASSQVQTALNEKLFF
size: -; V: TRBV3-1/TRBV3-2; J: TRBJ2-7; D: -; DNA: TGTGCCAGCAGCCCCGAGCAGGGTAACTACGAGCAGTACTTC; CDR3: CASSPEQGNYEQYF
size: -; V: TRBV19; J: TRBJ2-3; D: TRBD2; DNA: TGTGCCAGTAGTATGGGGACTAGCGGGGGGGCCGATACGCAGTATTTT; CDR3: CASSMGTSGGADTQYF
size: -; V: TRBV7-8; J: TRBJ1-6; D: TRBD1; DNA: TGTGCCAGCAGCCCCACAGGGGCGGGACCCTTAACTTCACCCCTCCACTTT; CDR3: CASSPTGAGPLTSPLHF
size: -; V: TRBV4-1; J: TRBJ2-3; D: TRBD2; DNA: TGCGCCAGCAGCCCCGGGCTAGCGGGGGGGCGAACAGATACGCAGTATTTT; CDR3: CASSPGLAGGRTDTQYF
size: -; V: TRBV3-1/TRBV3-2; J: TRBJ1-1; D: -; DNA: TGTGCCAGCAGCCAAGGGGGGGTGGCGGGTGAAGCTTTCTTT; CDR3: CASSQGGVAGEAFF
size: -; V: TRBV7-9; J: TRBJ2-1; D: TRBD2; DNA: TGTGCCAGCAGCTTAGTCGGGACTAGGCGATGGGATGAGCAGTTCTTC; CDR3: CASSLVGTRRWDEQFF
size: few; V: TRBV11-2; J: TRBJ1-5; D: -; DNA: TGTGCCAGCAGCCGACGGTCGGGTAGCAATCAGCCCCAGCATTTT; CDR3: CASSRRSGSNQPQHF
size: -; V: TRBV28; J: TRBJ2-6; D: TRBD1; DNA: TGTGCCAGCAGGGGACAGGGGGCCACCTCTGGGGCCAACGTCCTGACTTTC; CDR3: CASRGQGATSGANVLTF
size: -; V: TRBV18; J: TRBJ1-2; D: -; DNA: TGTGCCAGCTCAGTCAGTAGGGCATCTGGTGGCTACACCTTC; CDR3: CASSVSRASGGYTF
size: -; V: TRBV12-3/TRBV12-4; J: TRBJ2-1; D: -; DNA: TGTGCCAGCAGTTTACGGCGGTACAATGAGCAGTTCTTC; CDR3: CASSLRRYNEQFF
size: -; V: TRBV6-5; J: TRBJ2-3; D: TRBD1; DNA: TGTGCCAGCAGTCTTCGACAGGGCCAGACGGAATATTTT; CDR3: CASSLRQGQTEYF
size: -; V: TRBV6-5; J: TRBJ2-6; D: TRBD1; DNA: TGTGCCAGCAGGGCGACAGGGGCTGGGGCCAACGTCCTGACTTTC; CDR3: CASRATGAGANVLTF
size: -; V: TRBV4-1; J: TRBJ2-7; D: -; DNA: TGCGCCAGCAGCCAAGATGGAGCAGGGGTCAACGAGCAGTACTTC; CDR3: CASSQDGAGVNEQYF
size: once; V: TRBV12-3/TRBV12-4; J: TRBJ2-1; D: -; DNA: TGTGCCAGCTCCCCCGCCAATGAGCAGTTCTTC; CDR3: CASSPANEQFF
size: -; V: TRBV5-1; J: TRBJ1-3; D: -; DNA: TGCGCCAGCAGGGAGCCTGGAAACACCATATATTTT; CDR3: CASREPGNTIYF
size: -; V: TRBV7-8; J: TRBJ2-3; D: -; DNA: TGTGCCAGCAGCTTAGGGGTTTCTAGCAGAAATCCAGATACGCAGTATTTT; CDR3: CASSLGVSSRNPDTQYF
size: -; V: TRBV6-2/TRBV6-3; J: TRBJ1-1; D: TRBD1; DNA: TGTGCCAGCAGTTCTCCCCTAGACAGGGCGGGCACTGAAGCTTTCTTT; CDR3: CASSSPLDRAGTEAFF
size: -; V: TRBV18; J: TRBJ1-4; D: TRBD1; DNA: TGTGCCAGCTCACCAAGGGAGGGGGCGAATGAAAAACTGTTTTTT; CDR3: CASSPREGANEKLFF
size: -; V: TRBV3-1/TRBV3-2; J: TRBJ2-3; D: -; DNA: TGTGCCAGCAGCCAAGGGTCCAGCGGGACAGTCACAGATACGCAGTATTTT; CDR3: CASSQGSSGTVTDTQYF
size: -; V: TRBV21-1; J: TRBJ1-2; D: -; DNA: TGTGCCAGCAACATACCCTGGAGGGGACAGTTCAGCCTTAACTATGGCTACACCTTC; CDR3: CASNIPWRGQFSLNYGYTF
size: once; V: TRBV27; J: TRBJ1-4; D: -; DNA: TGTGCCAGCAACATTAGAGCCCCGGGGGGCGGTGAAAAACTGTTTTTT; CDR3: CASNIRAPGGGEKLFF
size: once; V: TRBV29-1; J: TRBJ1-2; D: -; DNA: TGCAGCGTTGAAGACCCCGGCCCCGAAGGCTACACCTTC; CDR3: CSVEDPGPEGYTF
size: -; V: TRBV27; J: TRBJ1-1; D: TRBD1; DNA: TGTGCCAGCAGTTTATTGGGCCCCGGACAGGCCATCGGCGCTTTCTTT; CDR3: CASSLLGPGQAIGAFF
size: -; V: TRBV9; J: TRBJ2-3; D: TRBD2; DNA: TGTGCCAGCAGCAGCACTAGCGGGGACGTAGATACGCAGTATTTT; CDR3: CASSSTSGDVDTQYF
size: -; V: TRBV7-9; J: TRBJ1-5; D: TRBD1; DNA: TGTGCCAGCAGCTTAACAGGGGGAAATCAGCCCCAGCATTTT; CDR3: CASSLTGGNQPQHF
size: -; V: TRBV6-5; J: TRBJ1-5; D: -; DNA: TGTGCCAGCAGTTACTCCTGGGGGAGCAATCAGCCCCAGCATTTT; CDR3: CASSYSWGSNQPQHF
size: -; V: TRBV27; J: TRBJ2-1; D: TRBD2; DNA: TGTGCCAGCAGTAGTGTAGCGGGGGGGTACAATGAGCAGTTCTTC; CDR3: CASSSVAGGYNEQFF
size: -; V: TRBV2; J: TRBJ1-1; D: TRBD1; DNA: TGTGCCAGCAGGGCACAGGGGAATGAGGGCACTGAAGCTTTCTTT; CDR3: CASRAQGNEGTEAFF
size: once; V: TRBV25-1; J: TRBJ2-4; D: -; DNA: TGTGCCAGCCAATCACAAACAGGGAGTGCCAAAAACATTCAGTACTTC; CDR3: CASQSQTGSAKNIQYF
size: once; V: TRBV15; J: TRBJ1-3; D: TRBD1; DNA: TGTGCCACCAGCGTAGGGACAGGGTCTGGAAACACCATATATTTT; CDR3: CATSVGTGSGNTIYF
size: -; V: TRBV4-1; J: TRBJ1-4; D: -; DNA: TGCGCCAGCAGCCAAGTCGGGGGCCGAGGTGAAAAACTGTTTTTT; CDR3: CASSQVGGRGEKLFF
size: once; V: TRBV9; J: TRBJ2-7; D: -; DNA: TGTGCCAGCAGCACTCAGACAGCCAGGGGAGAGCAGTACTTC; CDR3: CASSTQTARGEQYF
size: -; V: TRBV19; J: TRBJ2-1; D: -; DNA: TGTGCCAGTACATTAGTTCCGGGGGGCACTGAGCAGTTCTTC; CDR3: CASTLVPGGTEQFF
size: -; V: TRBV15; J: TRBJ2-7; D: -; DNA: TGTGCCACCAGCAGAGTAGACAGACCCTCCTACGAGCAGTACTTC; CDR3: CATSRVDRPSYEQYF
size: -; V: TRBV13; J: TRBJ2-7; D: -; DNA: TGTGCCAGCAGCTTAGAGGCGGGGGCGCGCCACGAGCAGTACTTC; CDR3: CASSLEAGARHEQYF
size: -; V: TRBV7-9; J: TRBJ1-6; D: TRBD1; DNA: TGTGCCAGCAGCCCTCCAGGGGGAGCCTATAATTCACCCCTCCACTTT; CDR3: CASSPPGGAYNSPLHF
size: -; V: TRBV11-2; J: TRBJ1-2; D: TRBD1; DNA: TGTGCCAGCAGCTGGGGACAGGGGCGCGGCTATGGCTACACCTTC; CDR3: CASSWGQGRGYGYTF
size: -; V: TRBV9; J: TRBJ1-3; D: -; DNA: TGTGCCAGCAGCGTAGAAAAGGACAGAGCCCCTGGAAACACCATATATTTT; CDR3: CASSVEKDRAPGNTIYF
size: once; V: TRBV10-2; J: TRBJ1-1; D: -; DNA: TGCGCCAGCAGTGATCCAGGGAGGACTGAAGCTTTCTTT; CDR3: CASSDPGRTEAFF
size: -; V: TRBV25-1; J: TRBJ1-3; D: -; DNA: TGTGCCAGCAGTGAATGGGCGACAGGCGGACGTGGAAACACCATATATTTT; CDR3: CASSEWATGGRGNTIYF